The entry that follows covers one T cell receptor (beta chain) sequence. What it recognizes is unknown. This sample stems from a study of cytomegalovirus exposure and HLA in healthy donors. General study findings and limits: Despite most TCR sequences being rare, some public TCRs occurred in many donors. Rates of TCR association differed by HLA locus in a later analysis, with DRB1 highest and HLA-C lowest. Accurate HLA-A and HLA-B prediction from TCR beta sequences was reported for most subjects.

Primers included in the PCR were 60 Vbeta and 13 Jbeta primers. Repertoires were generated with immunoSEQ multiplex PCR, while TCRdb's copy carries only in-frame clones and drops some. The sample carries a few hundred thousand clones, about 80% recorded once. Sequenced material: PBMCs. This receptor was taken from a man aged 40-55 years in good health and CMV-seronegative.

CDR3 nucleotide sequence: TGTGCCAGCAGTTTTAGCGATAGCCCTTCACCCCTCCACTTT. As protein: CASSFSDSPSPLHF. The rearrangement joins TRBV28 to TRBJ1-6; D gene uncertain. The CDR3 has 14 amino acids. The V gene's germline CDR1 is MDHEN and CDR2 SYDVKM. Trimming pared 3 bases from V and 9 bases from J, leaving 12 bases between. The whole variable domain, remainder taken from reference TRBV28 and TRBJ1-6, is DVKVTQSSRYLVKRTGEKVFLECVQDMDHENMFWYRQDPGLGLRLIYFSYDVKMKEKGDIPEGYSVSREKKERFSLILESASTNQTSMYLCASSFSDSPSPLHFGNGTRLTVT.